The clone carrying this T cell receptor beta chain occurred once. The data derive from a study of OX40 agonist ivuxolimab in advanced cancers. Here immunoSEQ multiplex PCR was the method, and the copy in TCRdb shows in-frame clones only, minus some. The profile shows roughly 77,000 clones, over 85% of them singletons. V was clipped by 0 bases and J by 5 bases, with 6 bases between them. Per germline, CDR1 SGHKS and CDR2 YYEKEE (reference sequence). The CDR3 is made up of 13 amino acids. The sequencing here drew on CD4+ or CD8+ T cells sorted from blood, taken in a trial of the OX40 agonist ivuxolimab. This chain joins TRBV5-5 and TRBJ2-1; D unclear. The TCR was taken from an adult with an advanced solid tumor such as melanoma, head and neck, liver or kidney cancer. CDR3 loop: CASSLVQNNEQFF. CDR3 sequence (DNA): TGTGCCAGCAGCTTGGTACAGAACAATGAGCAGTTCTTC. Variable domain in full (rest from reference TRBV5-5 and TRBJ2-1): DAGVTQSPTHLIKTRGQQVTLRCSPISGHKSVSWYQQVLGQGPQFIFQYYEKEERGRGNFPDRFSARQFPNYSSELNVNALLLGDSALYLCASSLVQNNEQFFGPGTRLTVL.